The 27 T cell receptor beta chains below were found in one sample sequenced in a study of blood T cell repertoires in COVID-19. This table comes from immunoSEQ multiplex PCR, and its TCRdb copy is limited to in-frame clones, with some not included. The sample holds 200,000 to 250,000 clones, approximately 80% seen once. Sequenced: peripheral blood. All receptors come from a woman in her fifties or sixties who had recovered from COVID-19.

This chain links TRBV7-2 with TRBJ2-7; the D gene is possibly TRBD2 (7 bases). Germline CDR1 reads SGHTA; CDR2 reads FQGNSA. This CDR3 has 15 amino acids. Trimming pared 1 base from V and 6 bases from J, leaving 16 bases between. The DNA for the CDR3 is TGTGCCAGCAGCTTAGTTAGAGGGGGGGCCTTCGAGCAGTACTTC. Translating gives CASSLVRGGAFEQYF.

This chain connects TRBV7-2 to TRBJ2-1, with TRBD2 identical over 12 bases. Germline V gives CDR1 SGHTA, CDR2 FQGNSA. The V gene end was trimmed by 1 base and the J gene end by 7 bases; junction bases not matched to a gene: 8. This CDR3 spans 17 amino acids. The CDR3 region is CASSLDLAGGPLNEQFF. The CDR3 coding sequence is TGTGCCAGCAGCTTAGATCTAGCGGGGGGGCCGTTAAATGAGCAGTTCTTC.

The CDR3 protein is CSAPAYNEQFF. The CDR3 DNA reads TGCAGTGCTCCAGCCTACAATGAGCAGTTCTTC. This chain links TRBV20-1 with TRBJ2-1, with no clear D. The CDR3 has 11 residues. CDR1 is DFQATT, CDR2 SNEGSKA, per germline (reference sequence). V was clipped by 5 bases and J by 2 bases, with 4 bases between them.

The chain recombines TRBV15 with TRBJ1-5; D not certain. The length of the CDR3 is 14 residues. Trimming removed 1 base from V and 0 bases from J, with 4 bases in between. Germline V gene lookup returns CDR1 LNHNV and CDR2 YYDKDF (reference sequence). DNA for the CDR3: TGTGCCACCAGCAGAGTAAATAGCAATCAGCCCCAGCATTTT. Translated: CATSRVNSNQPQHF.

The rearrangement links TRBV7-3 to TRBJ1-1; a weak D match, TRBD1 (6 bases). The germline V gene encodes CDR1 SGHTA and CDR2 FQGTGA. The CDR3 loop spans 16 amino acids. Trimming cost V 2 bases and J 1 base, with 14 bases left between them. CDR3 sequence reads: CASSLFPGGANTEAFF. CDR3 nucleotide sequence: TGTGCCAGCAGCTTATTTCCGGGGGGCGCGAACACTGAAGCTTTCTTT.

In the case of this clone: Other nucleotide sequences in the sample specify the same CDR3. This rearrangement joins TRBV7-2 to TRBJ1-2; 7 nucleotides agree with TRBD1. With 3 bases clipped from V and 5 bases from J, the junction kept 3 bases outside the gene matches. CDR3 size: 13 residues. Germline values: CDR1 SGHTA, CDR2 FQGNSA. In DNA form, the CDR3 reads TGTGCCAGCAGCTTGACAGGGACTTATGGCTACACCTTC. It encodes CASSLTGTYGYTF.

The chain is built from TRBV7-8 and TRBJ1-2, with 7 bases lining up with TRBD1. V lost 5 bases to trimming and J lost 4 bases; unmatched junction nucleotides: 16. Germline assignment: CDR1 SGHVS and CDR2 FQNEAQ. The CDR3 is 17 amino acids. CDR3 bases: TGTGCCAGCAGCCCGAAGGGACAGTCGGCAAAACTCTATGGCTACACCTTC. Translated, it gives CASSPKGQSAKLYGYTF.

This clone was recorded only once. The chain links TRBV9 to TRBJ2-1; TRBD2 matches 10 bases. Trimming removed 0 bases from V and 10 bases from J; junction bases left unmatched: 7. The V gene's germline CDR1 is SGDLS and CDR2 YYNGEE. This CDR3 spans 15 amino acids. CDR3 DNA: TGTGCCAGCAGCGTAGTGGATAGCGGGGGGACAGAGCAGTTCTTC. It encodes CASSVVDSGGTEQFF.

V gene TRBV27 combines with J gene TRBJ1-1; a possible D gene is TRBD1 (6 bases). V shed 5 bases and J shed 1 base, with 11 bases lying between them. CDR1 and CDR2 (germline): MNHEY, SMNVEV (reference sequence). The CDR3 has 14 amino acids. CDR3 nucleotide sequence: TGTGCCAGCAGTACAGGGCTGGGGAACACTGAAGCTTTCTTT. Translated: CASSTGLGNTEAFF.

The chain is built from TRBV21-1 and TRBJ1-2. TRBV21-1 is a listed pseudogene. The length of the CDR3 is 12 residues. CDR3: CASSHDFGSYTF. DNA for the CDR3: TGTGCCAGCAGCCACGACTTCGGGAGCTACACCTTC.

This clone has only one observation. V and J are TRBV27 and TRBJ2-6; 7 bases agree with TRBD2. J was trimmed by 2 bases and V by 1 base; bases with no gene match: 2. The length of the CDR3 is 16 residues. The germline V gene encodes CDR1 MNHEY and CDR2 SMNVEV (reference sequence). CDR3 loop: CASSLWEGTGANVLTF. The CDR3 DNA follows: TGTGCCAGCAGTTTATGGGAGGGAACTGGGGCCAACGTCCTGACTTTC.

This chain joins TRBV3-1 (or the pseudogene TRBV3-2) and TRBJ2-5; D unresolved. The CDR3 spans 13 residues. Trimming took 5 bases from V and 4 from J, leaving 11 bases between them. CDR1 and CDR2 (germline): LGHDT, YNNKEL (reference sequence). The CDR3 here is CASSFSRGETQYF. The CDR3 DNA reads TGTGCCAGCAGCTTTTCTAGAGGAGAGACCCAGTACTTC.

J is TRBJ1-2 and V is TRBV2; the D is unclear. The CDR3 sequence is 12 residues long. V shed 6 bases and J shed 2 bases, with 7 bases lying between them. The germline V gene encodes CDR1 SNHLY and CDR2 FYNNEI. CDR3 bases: TGTGCCAGCAGAGCAAACAACTATGGCTACACCTTC. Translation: CASRANNYGYTF.

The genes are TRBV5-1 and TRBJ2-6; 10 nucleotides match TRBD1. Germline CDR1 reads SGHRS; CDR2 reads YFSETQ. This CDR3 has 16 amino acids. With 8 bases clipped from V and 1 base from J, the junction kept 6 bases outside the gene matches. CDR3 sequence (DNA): TGCGCCAGTATACCGGGACAGGGGTCTGGGGCCAACGTCCTGACTTTC. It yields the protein CASIPGQGSGANVLTF.

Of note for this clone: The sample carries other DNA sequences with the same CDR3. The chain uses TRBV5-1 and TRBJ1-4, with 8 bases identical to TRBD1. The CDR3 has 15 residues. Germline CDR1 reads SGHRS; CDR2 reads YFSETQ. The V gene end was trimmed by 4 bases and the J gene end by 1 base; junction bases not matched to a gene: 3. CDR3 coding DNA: TGCGCCAGCAGCCCTGGACAGGGAACTAATGAAAAACTGTTTTTT. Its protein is CASSPGQGTNEKLFF.

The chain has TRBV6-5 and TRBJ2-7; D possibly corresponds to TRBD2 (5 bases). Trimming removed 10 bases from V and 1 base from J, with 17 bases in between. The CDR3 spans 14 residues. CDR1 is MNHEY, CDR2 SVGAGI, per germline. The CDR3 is CAILVGSRSYEQYF. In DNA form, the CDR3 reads TGTGCCATTCTCGTAGGGAGCAGGTCCTACGAGCAGTACTTC.

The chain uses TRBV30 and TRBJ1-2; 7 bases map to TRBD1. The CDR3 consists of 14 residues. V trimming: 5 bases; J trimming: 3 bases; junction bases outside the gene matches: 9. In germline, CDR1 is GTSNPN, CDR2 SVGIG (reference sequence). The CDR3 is CAWWPTGIDYGYTF. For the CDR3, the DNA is TGTGCCTGGTGGCCGACAGGGATCGACTATGGCTACACCTTC. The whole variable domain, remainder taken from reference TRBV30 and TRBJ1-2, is SQTIHQWPATLVQPVGSPLSLECTVEGTSNPNLYWYRQAAGRGLQLLFYSVGIGQISSEVPQNLSASRPQDRQFILSSKKLLLSDSGFYLCAWWPTGIDYGYTFGSGTRLTVV.

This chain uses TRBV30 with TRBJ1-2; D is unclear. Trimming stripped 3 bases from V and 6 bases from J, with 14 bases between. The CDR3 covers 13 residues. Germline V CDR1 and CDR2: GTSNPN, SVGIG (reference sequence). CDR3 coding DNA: TGTGCCTGGAGCCTGGATGGCGGGAATGGCTACACCTTC. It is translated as CAWSLDGGNGYTF.

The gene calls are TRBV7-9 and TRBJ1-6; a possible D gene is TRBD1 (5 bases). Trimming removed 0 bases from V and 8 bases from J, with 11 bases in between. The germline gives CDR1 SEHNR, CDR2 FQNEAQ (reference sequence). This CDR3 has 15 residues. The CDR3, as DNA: TGTGCCAGCAGCTTAGCAAGGCGGGGGGATTCACCCCTCCACTTT. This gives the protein CASSLARRGDSPLHF.

This CDR3 reads CASSHSPGQGSNEQFF. CDR3 coding DNA: TGTGCCAGCAGCCACTCCCCCGGCCAGGGTAGCAATGAGCAGTTCTTC. The rearrangement links TRBV7-9 to TRBJ2-1; D perhaps matches TRBD1 (5 bases). The CDR3 is 16 residues long. CDR1 and CDR2 from the germline V gene are SEHNR and FQNEAQ (reference sequence). V dropped 5 bases and J dropped 6 bases, with 20 bases sitting between them.

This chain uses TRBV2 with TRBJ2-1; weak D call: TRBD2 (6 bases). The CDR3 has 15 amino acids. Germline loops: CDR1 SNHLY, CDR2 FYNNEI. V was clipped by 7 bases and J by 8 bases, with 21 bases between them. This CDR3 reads CASNPEGLLFDEQFF. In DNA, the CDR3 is TGTGCCAGCAATCCTGAGGGACTGCTTTTCGATGAGCAGTTCTTC.

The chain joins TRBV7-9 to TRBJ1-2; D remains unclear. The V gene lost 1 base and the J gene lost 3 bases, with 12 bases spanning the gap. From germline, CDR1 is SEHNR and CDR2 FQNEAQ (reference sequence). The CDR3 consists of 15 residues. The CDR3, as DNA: TGTGCCAGCAGCTTAGACGCTGGTGAGGACTATGGCTACACCTTC. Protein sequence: CASSLDAGEDYGYTF.

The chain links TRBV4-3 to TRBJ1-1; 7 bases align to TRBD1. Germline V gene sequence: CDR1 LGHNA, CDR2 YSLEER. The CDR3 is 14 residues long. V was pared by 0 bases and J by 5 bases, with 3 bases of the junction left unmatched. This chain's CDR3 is CASSQEARGTEAFF. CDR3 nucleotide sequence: TGCGCCAGCAGCCAAGAGGCCAGGGGGACTGAAGCTTTCTTT.

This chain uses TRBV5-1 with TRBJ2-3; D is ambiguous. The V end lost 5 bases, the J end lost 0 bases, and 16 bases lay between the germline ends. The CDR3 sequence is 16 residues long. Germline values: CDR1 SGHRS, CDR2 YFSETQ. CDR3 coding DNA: TGCGCCAGCAGATATTGGGCAGCTGTCAGCACAGATACGCAGTATTTT. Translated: CASRYWAAVSTDTQYF.

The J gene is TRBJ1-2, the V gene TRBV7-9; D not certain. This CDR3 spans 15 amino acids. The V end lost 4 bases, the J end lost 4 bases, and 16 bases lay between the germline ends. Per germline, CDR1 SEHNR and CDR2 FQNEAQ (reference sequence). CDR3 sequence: CASSSAVRGLYGYTF. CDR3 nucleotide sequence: TGTGCCAGCAGCTCGGCCGTGCGAGGGCTCTATGGCTACACCTTC.

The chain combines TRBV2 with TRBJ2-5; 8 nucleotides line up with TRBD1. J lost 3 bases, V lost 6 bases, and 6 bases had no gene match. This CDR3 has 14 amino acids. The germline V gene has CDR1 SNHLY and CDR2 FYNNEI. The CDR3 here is CASRTPGGEETQYF. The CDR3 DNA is TGTGCCAGCAGAACCCCAGGGGGCGAAGAGACCCAGTACTTC. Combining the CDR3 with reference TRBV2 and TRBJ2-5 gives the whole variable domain EPEVTQTPSHQVTQMGQEVILRCVPISNHLYFYWYRQILGQKVEFLVSFYNNEISEKSEIFDDQFSVERPDGSNFTLKIRSTKLEDSAMYFCASRTPGGEETQYFGPGTRLLVL.

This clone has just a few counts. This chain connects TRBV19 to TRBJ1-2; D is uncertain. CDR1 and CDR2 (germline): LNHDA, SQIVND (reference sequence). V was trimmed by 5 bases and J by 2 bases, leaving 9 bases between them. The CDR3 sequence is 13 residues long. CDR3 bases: TGTGCCAGTAGTTTGGGCGTAAACTATGGCTACACCTTC. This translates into CASSLGVNYGYTF.